This T cell receptor (beta chain) is from a study of T cells in localized non-small cell lung cancer. Notes on the study in general: Longer overall survival was linked to higher blood T cell density. Without multi-region sequencing, intratumor heterogeneity could not be excluded. Uninvolved adjacent lung showed higher T cell clonality than tumor. Turning up in adjacent lung were a median roughly 59 of the top 100 tumor clones.

Sequencing was performed with immunoSEQ multiplex PCR; in TCRdb, only in-frame clones are kept and a portion is missing. The table includes 50,000 to 70,000 clones, about nine tenths detected once. V shed 7 bases and J 4 bases; nucleotides not matched to a gene: 7. The CDR3 is 14 amino acids. Germline CDR1 SGHRS, CDR2 YFSETQ. Concerning this clone itself: Its antigen is unknown.

The chain links TRBV5-1 to TRBJ2-5, with TRBD1 identical over 10 bases. The TCR was taken from a man aged 40 to 75 with stage I lung adenocarcinoma. The material sequenced was peripheral blood, taken before any cancer treatment. The CDR3 nucleotides read TGCGCCAGCGACGGGACAGGGGTCGGAGAGACCCAGTACTTC. Residues: CASDGTGVGETQYF.